Presented here are 24 T cell receptor beta chains from one specimen sequenced in a study of shared clonotypes between healthy human individuals (TCRdb year 2020). Libraries were constructed by the immunoSEQ multiplex PCR assay. TCRdb's version of the immuneACCESS table is confined to in-frame rearrangements and falls short of the full clone set. An unresolved V gene accounts for under half of the shortfall where checked; the remainder is of unknown origin. This sample comprises 2 million to 2.5 million clones, 90% to 95% of them detected only once. About 0.39% of the sample is in the top ten clones. Sequenced input: naive CD4+ T cells from PBMCs. In the paper's terms, the cell subset or site label means: CD45RA+ positively selected. The source of these receptors is a man aged 18-30 years in good health. Some clones in this sample may be carry-over from other donors' samples.

This rearrangement joins TRBV6-1 to TRBJ1-2; D is unresolved. The germline CDR1 and CDR2 sequences are MNHNS and SASEGT. The CDR3 totals 15 residues. Deletions cut 0 bases from V and 4 bases from J, with 12 bases between. The CDR3 reads CASSEARTVTYGYTF. CDR3 DNA: TGTGCCAGCAGTGAAGCGAGAACAGTTACCTATGGCTACACCTTC.

The chain uses TRBV28 and TRBJ1-2; D remains ambiguous. CDR3 length: 13 amino acids. Trimming stripped 2 bases from V and 6 bases from J, with 10 bases between. Germline values: CDR1 MDHEN, CDR2 SYDVKM. In DNA, the CDR3 is TGTGCCAGCAGTTTAAGAAGGCTTGATGGCTACACCTTC. Its translation is CASSLRRLDGYTF.

The chain recombines TRBV6-1 with TRBJ2-2; 11 bases align to TRBD2. V lost 6 bases to trimming and J lost 5 bases; unmatched junction nucleotides: 5. Germline V CDR1 and CDR2: MNHNS, SASEGT. This CDR3 has 15 amino acids. The DNA of the CDR3 is TGTGCCAGCAGCCTTGGACTAGCGGGTACCGGGGAGCTGTTTTTT. It encodes CASSLGLAGTGELFF.

V is TRBV7-9 and J is TRBJ2-3; D tentatively reads TRBD1 or TRBD2 (5 bases each). CDR1 and CDR2 from the germline V gene are SEHNR and FQNEAQ (reference sequence). V was pared by 5 bases and J by 2 bases, with 11 bases between. The CDR3 has 14 residues. The CDR3 region is CASSRVGATDTQYF. As DNA, the CDR3 is TGTGCCAGCAGCCGTGTCGGGGCCACAGATACGCAGTATTTT.

This sequence joins TRBV5-4 and TRBJ2-5; D is unresolved. The germline V and J ends were trimmed by 6 bases and 2 bases, with 11 bases remaining between them. CDR3 length: 13 amino acids. The germline V gene encodes CDR1 SGHNT and CDR2 YYREEE (reference sequence). CDR3 DNA: TGTGCCAGCACCACACAGCCTCAAGAGACCCAGTACTTC. Translation: CASTTQPQETQYF.

The chain combines TRBV7-9 with TRBJ2-7; D is perhaps TRBD1 or TRBD2 (5 bases each). Per the germline V gene, CDR1 is SEHNR and CDR2 is FQNEAQ (reference sequence). With 3 bases removed from V and 4 bases from J, the gap between germline ends came to 16 bases. The CDR3 is made up of 15 amino acids. The CDR3 DNA is TGTGCCAGCAGCTTGACTTGGGACCGCGAGTACGAGCAGTACTTC. Translated, it gives CASSLTWDREYEQYF.

The chain is built from TRBV4-1 and TRBJ1-3; D is possibly TRBD1 (5 bases). The length of the CDR3 is 15 residues. Germline CDR1 MGHRA, CDR2 YSYEKL. Deletions cut 4 bases from V and 3 bases from J, with 13 bases between. CDR3 amino acids: CASSRTSGNGNTIYF. In nucleotides, the CDR3 is TGCGCCAGCAGCCGAACTTCAGGGAATGGAAACACCATATATTTT.

The V gene is TRBV7-9, the J gene TRBJ2-1; D tentatively reads TRBD1 or TRBD2 (5 bases each). The germline CDR1 and CDR2 sequences are SEHNR and FQNEAQ (reference sequence). The CDR3 is 19 amino acids. V lost 5 bases to trimming and J lost 0 bases, with 23 bases between them. This CDR3 is CASSPKIWIGGSSYNEQFF. DNA of the CDR3: TGTGCCAGCAGCCCAAAGATTTGGATTGGGGGAAGCTCCTACAATGAGCAGTTCTTC.

A note on this clone: This sample includes further DNA sequences coding for the same CDR3. The chain joins TRBV28 to TRBJ1-5; D is ambiguous. CDR1 MDHEN and CDR2 SYDVKM come from the germline V gene. This CDR3 contains 14 residues. Trimming took off 2 bases at V and 2 bases at J, with 7 bases between the two ends. CDR3 sequence reads: CASSLMGGNQPQHF. CDR3 DNA: TGTGCCAGCAGTTTAATGGGAGGCAATCAGCCCCAGCATTTT.

The J gene is TRBJ1-1, the V gene TRBV6-6, with D possibly being TRBD1 (5 bases). The CDR3 is made up of 12 amino acids. Germline V gene sequence: CDR1 MNHNY, CDR2 SVGAGI (reference sequence). Trimming left V 7 bases short and J 4 bases short, with 10 bases between. The CDR3 protein is CASTLGGTEAFF. In DNA, the CDR3 is TGTGCCAGCACCCTGGGGGGCACTGAAGCTTTCTTT.

V and J are TRBV10-2 and TRBJ1-1, with TRBD1 matching 8 bases. The CDR3 extends over 14 amino acids. The V gene's germline CDR1 is WSHSY and CDR2 SAAADI. J was trimmed by 5 bases and V by 6 bases; bases with no gene match: 8. The CDR3 loop reads CASREGQGRTEAFF. In DNA, the CDR3 is TGCGCCAGCAGGGAAGGACAGGGTAGAACTGAAGCTTTCTTT.

Details on this clone: The same CDR3 also results from other DNA sequences found in this sample. This sequence joins TRBV29-1 and TRBJ2-7, with D perhaps TRBD2 (6 bases). Germline CDR1 and CDR2: SQVTM and ANQGSEA. Trimming removed 4 bases at V and 3 bases at J, with 10 bases between. The CDR3 loop spans 12 amino acids. For the CDR3, the DNA is TGCAGCGTTGCCCTCGGGAGCTACGAGCAGTACTTC. Amino acids: CSVALGSYEQYF.

The rearrangement uses TRBV5-1 and TRBJ1-1; D is perhaps TRBD1 (6 bases). Germline CDR1 reads SGHRS; CDR2 reads YFSETQ. V was clipped by 0 bases and J by 7 bases, with 13 bases between them. This CDR3 region has 14 residues. The CDR3 spells CASSLESRGNEAFF. CDR3 coding DNA: TGCGCCAGCAGCTTGGAATCCAGGGGAAATGAAGCTTTCTTT.

The chain recombines TRBV18 with TRBJ1-1, with 8 bases lining up with TRBD1. This CDR3 is built from 16 residues. Germline V CDR1 and CDR2: KGHSH, LQKENI. Trimming at V came to 5 bases and at J to 0 bases, leaving 8 bases not matched to a gene. In DNA form, the CDR3 reads TGTGCCAGCTCAACCCAGGGGGCAGGAATGAACACTGAAGCTTTCTTT. Its protein product is CASSTQGAGMNTEAFF.

The chain couples TRBV7-2 to TRBJ2-1, with TRBD2 identical over 7 bases. The ends lost 0 bases at V and 2 bases at J; junction bases unmatched: 4. The CDR3 runs to 16 residues. The germline V gene encodes CDR1 SGHTA and CDR2 FQGNSA. The CDR3 bases are TGTGCCAGCAGCTTAGCGTTCGGGAGGACCTACAATGAGCAGTTCTTC. Translated, it gives CASSLAFGRTYNEQFF.

This chain's CDR3 is CASSMNGGDYGYTF. The CDR3 DNA reads TGCGCCAGCAGCATGAATGGAGGCGACTATGGCTACACCTTC. The chain recombines TRBV5-1 with TRBJ1-2; D unclear. V was trimmed by 4 bases and J by 3 bases, leaving 13 bases between them. CDR3 length: 14 residues. Germline V gene data show CDR1 as SGHRS and CDR2 as YFSETQ.

J is TRBJ2-5 and V is TRBV15; a possible D gene is TRBD2 (6 bases). The CDR3 has 14 residues. In germline, CDR1 is LNHNV, CDR2 YYDKDF (reference sequence). V shed 0 bases and J shed 5 bases, with 10 bases lying between them. The CDR3 loop is CATSRDGSSETQYF. The CDR3 DNA reads TGTGCCACCAGCAGAGACGGGAGCTCGGAGACCCAGTACTTC.

The chain couples TRBV19 to TRBJ2-6; a possible D gene is TRBD1 (6 bases). The CDR3 contains 17 residues. Germline-derived CDR1 and CDR2 are LNHDA and SQIVND (reference sequence). V was shortened by 3 bases and J by 2 bases, with 14 bases between the two germline ends. DNA of the CDR3: TGTGCCAGTAGTATGAGGAACAGGGTACCTGGGGCCAACGTCCTGACTTTC. It codes for CASSMRNRVPGANVLTF.

This chain connects TRBV5-8 to TRBJ2-6; D is possibly TRBD2 (7 bases). V was cut by 5 bases and J by 0 bases, with 15 bases left in between. The germline V gene encodes CDR1 SGHTS and CDR2 YDEGEE. There are 17 residues in the CDR3. In nucleotides, the CDR3 is TGTGCCAGCAGGATGAGCGGGACATACTCTGGGGCCAACGTCCTGACTTTC. It yields the protein CASRMSGTYSGANVLTF.

The chain couples TRBV27 to TRBJ2-1, with D unresolved. Trimming removed 4 bases from V and 9 bases from J, with 10 bases in between. CDR1 is MNHEY, CDR2 SMNVEV, per germline (reference sequence). This CDR3 contains 12 residues. The CDR3 protein is CASSSRRREQFF. CDR3 in DNA: TGTGCCAGCAGTTCCCGTAGACGTGAGCAGTTCTTC.

The V gene is TRBV14, the J gene TRBJ1-2; D perhaps matches TRBD1 (6 bases). CDR3 length equals 15 residues. CDR1 and CDR2 (germline): SGHDN, FVKESK. V shed 0 bases and J shed 4 bases, with 12 bases lying between them. The CDR3 coding sequence is TGTGCCAGCAGCCAAGACACCAGGGGCCTCTATGGCTACACCTTC. Translation gives CASSQDTRGLYGYTF. The complete variable domain, with remaining parts taken from reference TRBV14 and TRBJ1-2, reads EAGVTQFPSHSVIEKGQTVTLRCDPISGHDNLYWYRRVMGKEIKFLLHFVKESKQDESGMPNNRFLAERTGGTYSTLKVQPAELEDSGVYFCASSQDTRGLYGYTFGSGTRLTVV.

The chain couples TRBV5-1 to TRBJ2-7; D not certain. This CDR3 region has 14 residues. V shed 0 bases and J shed 0 bases, with 7 bases lying between them. The germline V gene encodes CDR1 SGHRS and CDR2 YFSETQ. This CDR3 is CASSLGRLSYEQYF. DNA for the CDR3: TGCGCCAGCAGCTTGGGACGGCTCTCCTACGAGCAGTACTTC.

The rearrangement joins TRBV28 to TRBJ2-7; TRBD2 matches at 8 bases. Per germline, CDR1 MDHEN and CDR2 SYDVKM. This CDR3 spans 14 amino acids. Trimming removed 3 bases from V and 3 bases from J; junction bases left unmatched: 4. The CDR3 sequence: CASSFSGDLYEQYF. The CDR3 nucleotides are TGTGCCAGCAGTTTTAGCGGGGACCTCTACGAGCAGTACTTC.

The chain recombines TRBV7-3 with TRBJ2-2; possible D gene TRBD1, 6 bases. V lost 5 bases, J lost 4 bases, and 14 bases lay in between. CDR3 size: 15 residues. Germline-derived CDR1 and CDR2 are SGHTA and FQGTGA. Here the CDR3 DNA reads TGTGCCAGCAGCCCCCACAGGGAATTCACCGGGGAGCTGTTTTTT. This encodes CASSPHREFTGELFF.